Listed below are T cell receptor beta chains from one sample, sequenced in a study of glioma-infiltrating T cells after dendritic cell vaccination. Some clones are missing from TCRdb's copy, which holds only in-frame ones; the method was immunoSEQ multiplex PCR. The sample carries tens of thousands of clones, about 81% recorded once. The source was blood, collected after dendritic cell vaccination. These receptors were taken from a human donor with glioblastoma. Each CDR3 is given with its conserved first and last residue. Each record gives: CDR3 length, clone size, D gene, V gene, J gene, CDR3 protein, CDR3 DNA. D genes are given only for firm matches. The listing skips clone size in some rows; elsewhere it reads once, few, many or a size class.

15	.	.	TRBV6-5	TRBJ1-1	CASKERLIMNTEAFF	TGTGCCAGCAAGGAGAGACTTATTATGAACACTGAAGCTTTCTTT
16	.	.	TRBV4-1	TRBJ1-1	CASSQDGASRRAEAFF	TGCGCCAGCAGCCAAGATGGGGCGTCGAGGCGCGCCGAAGCTTTCTTT
13	.	.	TRBV25-1	TRBJ1-2	CASSDGANYGYTF	TGTGCCAGCAGTGACGGGGCTAACTATGGCTACACCTTC
15	once	TRBD1	TRBV7-2	TRBJ2-5	CASSPDRGFGETQYF	TGTGCCAGCAGCCCGGACAGGGGTTTCGGGGAGACCCAGTACTTC
15	.	TRBD2	TRBV19	TRBJ2-3	CASRLLAGGTDTQYF	TGTGCCAGTAGGTTACTAGCGGGCGGCACAGATACGCAGTATTTT
14	.	TRBD1	TRBV7-9	TRBJ1-2	CASSSRQGNYGYTF	TGTGCCAGCAGCTCAAGACAGGGGAACTATGGCTACACCTTC
14	.	.	TRBV18	TRBJ1-3	CASSPDSLGNTIYF	TGTGCCAGCTCACCCGACAGCCTTGGGAACACCATATATTTT
15	.	TRBD1	TRBV19	TRBJ1-1	CASSVNQGGNTEAFF	TGTGCCAGTAGTGTAAATCAGGGGGGTAACACTGAAGCTTTCTTT
15	.	TRBD1	TRBV19	TRBJ1-2	CASRDPGTGGRGYTF	TGTGCCAGTAGGGACCCCGGGACAGGGGGCCGAGGCTACACCTTC
14	.	.	TRBV5-1	TRBJ2-2	CATARGKDTGELFF	TGCGCCACCGCAAGGGGAAAGGACACCGGGGAGCTGTTTTTT
12	.	.	TRBV10-1	TRBJ1-5	CAGGLGNQPQHF	TGCGCCGGGGGGTTAGGCAATCAGCCCCAGCATTTT
16	.	.	TRBV7-2	TRBJ2-6	CASSPDSFSGANVLTF	TGTGCCAGCAGCCCAGACAGTTTCTCTGGGGCCAACGTCCTGACTTTC
15	.	.	TRBV6-1	TRBJ1-5	CASSDVRYSNQPQHF	TGTGCCAGCAGTGACGTGAGGTATAGCAATCAGCCCCAGCATTTT
16	.	TRBD2	TRBV6-5	TRBJ2-1	CASSYVAGGPGNEQFF	TGTGCCAGCAGTTACGTAGCGGGAGGGCCCGGCAATGAGCAGTTCTTC
13	.	.	TRBV7-3	TRBJ2-5	CASSLLQGETQYF	TGTGCCAGCAGCTTACTCCAGGGGGAGACCCAGTACTTC
14	.	TRBD2	TRBV11-3	TRBJ2-3	CASSLGLAGDTQYF	TGTGCCAGCAGCTTAGGGCTAGCGGGAGATACGCAGTATTTT
16	.	.	TRBV5-6	TRBJ2-2	CASSSSRESDTGELFF	TGTGCCAGCAGCTCGTCCCGGGAATCGGACACCGGGGAGCTGTTTTTT
15	.	TRBD2	TRBV19	TRBJ2-1	CASSIVSGGPSEQFF	TGTGCCAGTAGTATAGTCTCGGGAGGGCCTAGCGAGCAGTTCTTC
14	.	.	TRBV7-9	TRBJ2-7	CASSLGTNVYEQYF	TGTGCCAGCAGCTTAGGCACTAATGTTTACGAGCAGTACTTC
17	few	.	TRBV5-6	TRBJ2-1	CASSFGEAAVPYNEQFF	TGTGCCAGCAGTTTTGGGGAGGCGGCGGTCCCCTACAATGAGCAGTTCTTC
16	.	TRBD2	TRBV5-1	TRBJ2-3	CASSLAGREVPDTQYF	TGCGCCAGCAGCTTGGCGGGGCGGGAGGTACCAGATACGCAGTATTTT
15	.	.	TRBV13	TRBJ2-1	CASRSPGQAINEQFF	TGTGCCAGCAGGTCACCAGGGCAGGCAATAAATGAGCAGTTCTTC
15	.	TRBD1	TRBV6-1	TRBJ2-4	CASSGQGKAKNIQYF	TGTGCCAGCAGCGGACAGGGGAAAGCCAAAAACATTCAGTACTTC
13	.	.	TRBV6-5	TRBJ2-7	CASSGQNSYEQYF	TGTGCCAGCAGTGGGCAGAACTCCTACGAGCAGTACTTC
15	.	TRBD1	TRBV18	TRBJ1-5	CASSPFGQDGQPQHF	TGTGCCAGCTCACCATTCGGACAGGACGGTCAGCCCCAGCATTTT
16	.	.	TRBV2	TRBJ1-2	CASSEGGWQTNYGYTF	TGTGCCAGCAGTGAGGGAGGGTGGCAGACTAACTATGGCTACACCTTC
12	once	.	TRBV18	TRBJ1-1	CASSASLPDRHF	TGTGCCAGCTCAGCAAGCCTGCCTGACAGACACTTT
15	.	.	TRBV11-2	TRBJ2-1	CASSLGAGRYNEQFF	TGTGCCAGCAGCTTAGGGGCAGGGAGGTACAATGAGCAGTTCTTC
13	few	TRBD2	TRBV6-4	TRBJ2-1	CASSAQRGDEQFF	TGTGCCAGCAGTGCTCAGCGGGGGGATGAGCAGTTCTTC
16	.	TRBD2	TRBV9	TRBJ2-3	CASSVETGGPTDTQYF	TGTGCCAGCAGCGTAGAGACGGGGGGGCCGACAGATACGCAGTATTTT
15	.	TRBD1	TRBV4-2	TRBJ2-3	CASSPGTGAVDTQYF	TGTGCCAGCAGCCCCGGGACAGGAGCAGTTGATACGCAGTATTTT
12	.	.	TRBV4-2	TRBJ2-3	CASGDGTDTQYF	TGTGCCAGCGGGGACGGGACTGATACGCAGTATTTT
15	few	TRBD1	TRBV6-1	TRBJ2-2	CASSDGTVVAGELFF	TGTGCCAGCAGTGATGGGACAGTAGTCGCCGGGGAGCTGTTTTTT
15	once	.	TRBV5-1	TRBJ1-2	CASSSNNEGINGYTF	TGCGCCAGCAGCTCCAACAACGAGGGTATTAATGGCTACACCTTC
14	.	TRBD1	TRBV10-3	TRBJ1-5	CAIRGTGDNQPQHF	TGTGCCATCAGGGGGACAGGGGACAATCAGCCCCAGCATTTT
15	few	.	TRBV7-6	TRBJ1-2	CASSLGEVGSSGYTF	TGTGCCAGCAGCTTAGGGGAGGTGGGCTCGAGTGGCTACACCTTC
15	.	.	TRBV2	TRBJ1-5	CASSSGTTYNQPQHF	TGTGCCAGCAGTTCCGGGACAACTTACAATCAGCCTCAGCATTTT
14	.	.	TRBV7-2	TRBJ1-1	CASSFIEGRTEAFF	TGTGCCAGCAGCTTTATCGAGGGAAGGACTGAAGCTTTCTTT
15	.	.	TRBV27	TRBJ1-5	CASSFGQGGNQPQHF	TGTGCCAGCAGTTTTGGGCAGGGTGGCAATCAGCCCCAGCATTTT
15	few	TRBD2	TRBV27	TRBJ2-3	CASSASGDSTDTQYF	TGTGCCAGCAGTGCAAGCGGGGATAGCACAGATACGCAGTATTTT
15	.	.	TRBV27	TRBJ2-2	CASSPDTLWTGELFF	TGTGCCAGCTCCCCGGACACCCTGTGGACCGGGGAGCTGTTTTTT
14	few	.	TRBV2	TRBJ2-5	CASSARGYQETQYF	TGTGCCAGCAGTGCGCGGGGCTACCAAGAGACCCAGTACTTC
13	once	.	TRBV30	TRBJ1-1	CAWTRAPNTEAFF	TGTGCCTGGACCCGAGCCCCAAACACTGAAGCTTTCTTT
15	.	TRBD1	TRBV6-6	TRBJ2-7	CASNTGTGWSYEQYF	TGTGCCAGCAACACCGGGACAGGGTGGTCTTACGAGCAGTACTTC
11	.	.	TRBV11-2	TRBJ2-2	CASSLEGELFF	TGTGCCAGCAGCTTGGAGGGGGAGCTGTTTTTT
15	.	.	TRBV6-1	TRBJ2-7	CASSEIRQAFYEQYF	TGTGCCAGCAGTGAAATTCGACAGGCATTCTACGAGCAGTACTTC
14	.	.	TRBV18	TRBJ2-5	CASSPPSGGETQYF	TGTGCCAGCTCACCACCGTCCGGAGGAGAGACCCAGTACTTC
18	.	TRBD1	TRBV7-9	TRBJ2-7	CASSLAGQGAAWPYEQYF	TGTGCCAGCAGCTTGGCGGGACAGGGGGCGGCCTGGCCCTACGAGCAGTACTTC
13	.	.	TRBV7-3	TRBJ1-1	CASSPGQNTEAFF	TGTGCCAGCAGCCCGGGACAAAACACTGAAGCTTTCTTT
14	.	TRBD1	TRBV7-9	TRBJ1-4	CASSPDRGDEKLFF	TGTGCCAGCAGCCCCGACAGGGGGGATGAAAAACTGTTTTTT
16	.	.	TRBV27	TRBJ2-5	CASSLRRGAGQETQYF	TGTGCCAGCAGTTTACGCCGGGGGGCGGGGCAAGAGACCCAGTACTTC
19	.	TRBD1	TRBV5-1	TRBJ1-1	CASSLGRWTGHLWNTEAFF	TGCGCCAGCAGCTTGGGACGATGGACAGGTCACTTGTGGAACACTGAAGCTTTCTTT
14	.	.	TRBV19	TRBJ2-2	CASSIVGGTGELFF	TGTGCCAGTAGTATAGTAGGGGGCACCGGGGAGCTGTTTTTT